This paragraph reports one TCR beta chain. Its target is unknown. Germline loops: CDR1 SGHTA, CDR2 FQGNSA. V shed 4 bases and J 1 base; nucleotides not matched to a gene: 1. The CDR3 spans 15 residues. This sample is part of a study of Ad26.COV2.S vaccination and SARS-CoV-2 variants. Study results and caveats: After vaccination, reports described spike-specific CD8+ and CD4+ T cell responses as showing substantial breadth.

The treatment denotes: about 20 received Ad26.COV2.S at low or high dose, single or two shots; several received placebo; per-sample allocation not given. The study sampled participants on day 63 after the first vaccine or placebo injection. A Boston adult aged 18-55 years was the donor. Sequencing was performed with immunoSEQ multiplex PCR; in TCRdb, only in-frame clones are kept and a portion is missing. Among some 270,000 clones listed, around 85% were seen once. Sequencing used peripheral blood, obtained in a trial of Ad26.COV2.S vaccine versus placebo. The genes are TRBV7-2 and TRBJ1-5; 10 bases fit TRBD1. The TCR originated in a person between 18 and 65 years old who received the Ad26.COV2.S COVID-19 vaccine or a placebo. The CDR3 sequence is CASSWDRGSNQPQHF. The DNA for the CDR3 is TGTGCCAGCAGCTGGGACAGGGGAAGCAATCAGCCCCAGCATTTT.